One and the same sample provided the 4 T cell receptor beta chains below, sequenced in a study of shared clonotypes between healthy human individuals. Assay used: immunoSEQ multiplex PCR; TCRdb lists only in-frame clones, some missing. The sample shows 1.5 million to 2.5 million clones, about 95% of them seen only once. CD45RO-negative, CCR7-selected cells formed the naive CD8 fraction, which excluded terminally differentiated effector memory CD45RA+ cells. Sequenced sample: naive CD8+ T cells sorted from blood. The receptor source for this set is a young man in good health.

The chain has TRBV4-1 and TRBJ2-5; TRBD2 aligns across 10 bases. Germline V gene lookup returns CDR1 MGHRA and CDR2 YSYEKL. V lost 4 bases to trimming and J lost 0 bases; unmatched junction nucleotides: 8. The CDR3 covers 17 residues. CDR3 region: CASSPLGAGGYQETQYF. CDR3 DNA: TGCGCCAGCAGCCCCTTGGGAGCGGGAGGGTACCAAGAGACCCAGTACTTC.

The chain recombines TRBV27 with TRBJ1-2; D perhaps matches TRBD1 (5 bases). This CDR3 has 14 amino acids. The V end lost 6 bases, the J end lost 6 bases, and 17 bases lay between the germline ends. CDR1 and CDR2 from the germline V gene are MNHEY and SMNVEV (reference sequence). CDR3 nucleotide sequence: TGTGCCAGCAGCCCTACTGGGGCCATGGATGGCTACACCTTC. Protein sequence: CASSPTGAMDGYTF.

The chain couples TRBV5-4 to TRBJ2-1; 7 bases are a match to TRBD2. Per germline, CDR1 SGHNT and CDR2 YYREEE (reference sequence). The CDR3 has 17 residues. V shed 5 bases, J shed 1 base, and the junction held 12 bases outside the gene matches. In DNA, the CDR3 is TGTGCCAGCAGGGGGGGTGTTGAGGGACTATCCTACAATGAGCAGTTCTTC. Its translation is CASRGGVEGLSYNEQFF.

The chain employs TRBV28 and TRBJ1-1, with D tentatively TRBD1 (6 bases). Per germline, CDR1 MDHEN and CDR2 SYDVKM. The CDR3 is made up of 15 amino acids. The V end lost 3 bases, the J end lost 5 bases, and 16 bases lay between the germline ends. The CDR3 reads CASSFPPRGDTEAFF. As DNA, the CDR3 is TGTGCCAGCAGTTTCCCCCCCAGGGGCGATACTGAAGCTTTCTTT. Looking up the rest from reference TRBV28 and TRBJ1-1 gives the full variable domain: DVKVTQSSRYLVKRTGEKVFLECVQDMDHENMFWYRQDPGLGLRLIYFSYDVKMKEKGDIPEGYSVSREKKERFSLILESASTNQTSMYLCASSFPPRGDTEAFFGQGTRLTVV.